Here is one T cell receptor beta chain with its context. The antigen is undetermined. This sample is drawn from a study of response to subunit inactivated influenza vaccine. Study observations and caveats: Few new T cells, the authors suggested, are recruited by each seasonal influenza vaccination.

Via MiXCR, TCRdb re-called the RT-PCR reads, giving one row per CDR3 protein. The sample contains hundreds of thousands of distinct CDR3 sequences, less than 15% of which appear only once. CDR1 and CDR2 (germline): MNHEY, SMNVEV (reference sequence). This CDR3 contains 15 residues. The chain is built from TRBV27 and TRBJ2-2, with 7 bases identical to TRBD1. The TCR was taken from a middle-aged man who received an inactivated influenza vaccine. Source: PBMCs from blood, taken 14 days before vaccination. This CDR3 reads CLAVWDSANTGELFF. CDR3 sequence (DNA): TGTTTAGCTGTGTGGGACAGCGCGAACACCGGGGAGCTGTTTTTT.